This TCR beta chain was obtained from a study of T cell responses to AZD1222 COVID-19 vaccine. Overall study results and limits: Vaccination with two AZD1222 doses was followed by a rise in Spike-specific TCR breadth and depth.

The CDR3 totals 14 residues. Germline V lookup: CDR1 SGHAT, CDR2 FQNNGV. Trimming took 2 bases from V and 2 from J, leaving 7 bases between them. Produced via immunoSEQ multiplex PCR; TCRdb's table is partial and in-frame only. This sample has some 120,000 clones; about 85% occur once, and the top ten carry 2.5% to 3.5%. With respect to this clone: What it binds is unknown.

This chain connects TRBV11-2 to TRBJ1-3; unclear D gene. The material sequenced was peripheral blood, taken 28 days after the second AZD1222 dose. The receptor comes from an adult who received the AZD1222 COVID-19 vaccine. In DNA, the CDR3 is TGTGCCAGCAGCTTACTGGCGGCTGGAAACACCATATATTTT. Its translation: CASSLLAAGNTIYF.